One and the same sample provided the 15 T cell receptor beta chains below, sequenced in a study of T cells after posttransplantation cyclophosphamide. Cells defined as naive were viable CD3+CD4+ or CD3+CD8+ and CCR7+CD45RA+CD45RO-CD95-CD27+CD28+. Assay used: immunoSEQ multiplex PCR; TCRdb lists only in-frame clones, some missing. The table records under 35,000 clones, 75% to 95% of them present only once. The sample comprised naive CD4+ T cells sorted from PBMCs. The receptors here all came from a woman aged 60-75 years in good health, CMV-negative, and a related stem cell transplant donor.

J is TRBJ2-3 and V is TRBV10-3, with 10 bases lining up with TRBD2. The CDR3 is made up of 17 amino acids. CDR1 ENHRY and CDR2 SYGVKD come from the germline V gene. After removal of 2 bases from V and 1 base from J, the junction contained 6 bases not matched to a gene. The DNA of the CDR3 is TGTGCCATCAGTGAGCCACGTGGGACTAGCGGCACAGATACGCAGTATTTT. Translation: CAISEPRGTSGTDTQYF.

This chain joins TRBV10-3 and TRBJ2-1; 7 bases match TRBD2. This CDR3 spans 15 amino acids. V lost 5 bases and J lost 7; bases outside the gene matches: 11. Germline V lookup: CDR1 ENHRY, CDR2 SYGVKD. CDR3 bases: TGTGCCATCAGTACCCTAGCGGCCCCCTCGAATGAGCAGTTCTTC. It specifies CAISTLAAPSNEQFF.

The chain couples TRBV4-1 to TRBJ2-2; 8 bases are a match to TRBD2. The germline V gene encodes CDR1 MGHRA and CDR2 YSYEKL. The CDR3 has 16 residues. V shed 0 bases and J 5 bases; nucleotides not matched to a gene: 5. CDR3 coding DNA: TGCGCCAGCAGCCAAGATTCCAGCGGGAGAACCGGGGAGCTGTTTTTT. This encodes CASSQDSSGRTGELFF.

V and J are TRBV27 and TRBJ1-5, with 7 bases lining up with TRBD1. There are 18 residues in the CDR3. CDR1 and CDR2 from the germline V gene are MNHEY and SMNVEV (reference sequence). V trimming: 0 bases; J trimming: 3 bases; junction bases outside the gene matches: 11. CDR3 DNA: TGTGCCAGCAGTTTATCCCCAAACAGGGGAAGTACCAATCAGCCCCAGCATTTT. Protein product: CASSLSPNRGSTNQPQHF.

The gene calls are TRBV7-3 and TRBJ2-3; D is uncertain. CDR1 SGHTA and CDR2 FQGTGA come from the germline V gene. This CDR3 spans 12 amino acids. The ends were cut back, 5 bases at V and 2 bases at J, with 5 bases in the middle. CDR3 amino acids: CASSQNTDTQYF. Here the CDR3 DNA reads TGTGCCAGCAGCCAGAACACAGATACGCAGTATTTT.

The chain employs TRBV18 and TRBJ1-5; 8 bases agree with TRBD1. Germline V gene sequence: CDR1 KGHSH, CDR2 LQKENI. V shed 0 bases and J 1 base; nucleotides not matched to a gene: 5. The CDR3 loop spans 17 amino acids. The CDR3 bases are TGTGCCAGCTCACCACCGGGCAGGGGGCAAAGCAATCAGCCCCAGCATTTT. Translated, it gives CASSPPGRGQSNQPQHF.

V and J are TRBV7-9 and TRBJ2-5, with 9 bases matching TRBD1. The V and J ends lost 5 bases and 4 bases, in that order; junction bases with no gene match: 5. The CDR3 consists of 14 residues. Germline V CDR1 and CDR2: SEHNR, FQNEAQ (reference sequence). The CDR3 region has the DNA TGTGCCAGCAGCCTCGGGACAGGGCGAGAGACCCAGTACTTC. Encoded protein: CASSLGTGRETQYF.

V and J are TRBV18 and TRBJ1-2; TRBD1 matches at 7 bases. V shed 3 bases and J 4 bases; nucleotides not matched to a gene: 11. Looked up from germline, CDR1 is KGHSH and CDR2 is LQKENI. CDR3 length: 16 residues. The CDR3 sequence is CASSPRQGMGGYGYTF. The CDR3 bases are TGTGCCAGCTCACCGCGACAGGGTATGGGGGGCTATGGCTACACCTTC.

This clone has a single count. This sequence joins TRBV18 and TRBJ2-7, with D uncertain. V lost 6 bases and J lost 5, with 14 bases in between. In germline, CDR1 is KGHSH, CDR2 LQKENI. The CDR3 has 13 amino acids. DNA of the CDR3: TGTGCCAGCTCTCCCGAGACTCTCCACGAGCAGTACTTC. Encoded protein: CASSPETLHEQYF. The variable domain in full, with the rest retrieved from reference TRBV18 and TRBJ2-7, is NAGVMQNPRHLVRRRGQEARLRCSPMKGHSHVYWYRQLPEEGLKFMVYLQKENIIDESGMPKERFSAEFPKEGPSILRIQQVVRGDSAAYFCASSPETLHEQYFGPGTRLTVT.

This sequence joins TRBV7-6 and TRBJ2-1; possible D gene TRBD2, 6 bases. This CDR3 is 17 amino acids long. V was pared by 5 bases and J by 5 bases, with 22 bases between. Germline loops: CDR1 SGHVS, CDR2 FNYEAQ. CDR3 region: CASSPLSGTPFDNEQFF. The CDR3 DNA reads as TGTGCCAGCAGCCCGCTCTCCGGGACTCCTTTCGACAATGAGCAGTTCTTC.

This chain links TRBV6-5 with TRBJ2-1; 9 positions match TRBD1. J lost 2 bases, V lost 6 bases, and 5 bases had no gene match. Germline V gene sequence: CDR1 MNHEY, CDR2 SVGAGI. This CDR3 is 15 amino acids long. CDR3 coding DNA: TGTGCCAGCAGGCAGACAGGGGGACCCTACAATGAGCAGTTCTTC. This sequence encodes CASRQTGGPYNEQFF.

V and J are TRBV7-2 and TRBJ1-2, with 8 bases lining up with TRBD1. The length of the CDR3 is 15 residues. After removal of 5 bases from V and 3 bases from J, the junction contained 8 bases not matched to a gene. CDR1 and CDR2 from the germline V gene are SGHTA and FQGNSA. The CDR3 here is CASSPRQGRDYGYTF. In nucleotides, the CDR3 is TGTGCCAGCAGCCCACGACAGGGGAGGGACTATGGCTACACCTTC.

This clone was counted a single time. This chain uses TRBV30 with TRBJ1-3; D is unclear. The CDR3 runs to 15 residues. Germline-derived CDR1 and CDR2 are GTSNPN and SVGIG (reference sequence). V lost 8 bases to trimming and J lost 0 bases, with 17 bases between them. This chain's CDR3 is CAGQWFRSSGNTIYF. CDR3 bases: TGTGCCGGTCAATGGTTTCGGTCCTCTGGAAACACCATATATTTT.

The rearrangement joins TRBV7-2 to TRBJ2-7; no reliable D call. Germline loops: CDR1 SGHTA, CDR2 FQGNSA. V lost 0 bases, J lost 9 bases, and 6 bases lay in between. The length of the CDR3 is 11 residues. The CDR3 DNA sequence: TGTGCCAGCAGCTTAGCCCTCCGGCAGTACTTC. Translated, it gives CASSLALRQYF.

The gene calls are TRBV4-3 and TRBJ2-1; D perhaps matches TRBD1 (6 bases). The CDR3 contains 13 residues. With 0 bases removed from V and 10 bases from J, the gap between germline ends came to 10 bases. The germline V gene encodes CDR1 LGHNA and CDR2 YSLEER. CDR3 sequence: CASSQDEGVEQFF. The CDR3 bases are TGCGCCAGCAGCCAAGATGAGGGGGTAGAGCAGTTCTTC.